Included here is one TCR beta chain sequence, with context. Its matching antigen is unknown. The record originates from a study of T-cell memory formation after mild COVID-19. Overall study: TCR clusters largely stayed donor specific.

General study results and limits: The second-wave clones peaking on day 37 were not confirmed as SARS-CoV-2-specific. CD4+ contracting clones were mainly CM and EM; CD8+ ones, EMRA.

A 5'RACE reaction primed in the constant segment made cDNA libraries of TCR alpha and TCR beta, and these carried sample barcodes and UMIs. Each CDR3 protein is one row after TCRdb ran MiXCR on the 5' RACE reads. The table includes about 410,000 distinct CDR3 sequences, under 20% detected once. Trimming pared 5 bases from V and 4 bases from J, leaving 7 bases between. The germline CDR1 and CDR2 sequences are MNHEY and SVGAGI. The length of the CDR3 is 12 residues. This rearrangement joins TRBV6-5 to TRBJ2-3; D is undetermined. The specimen was PBMCs or a T cell subset sorted from them (not recorded which). This receptor was identified in a man between 18 and 29 years old who had mild COVID-19 (a few samples of this study predate the infection). Cell type and time point are not known. The DNA of the CDR3 is TGTGCCAGCAGTAATTATTCAGATACGCAGTATTTT. As protein: CASSNYSDTQYF.